These 15 T cell receptor beta chains share one sample of origin, sequenced in a study of control samples from healthy donors and cancer patients. The repertoire was sequenced with immunoSEQ multiplex PCR; TCRdb's copy has only in-frame clones and lacks some. The sample records 150,000 to 200,000 clones, around 96% being singletons. Sequenced: blood. These receptors were taken from a woman aged 40 to 50 in good health.

The chain carries TRBV19 and TRBJ2-2; the D gene is possibly TRBD2 (5 bases). V lost 4 bases to trimming and J lost 5 bases, with 14 bases between them. The CDR3 totals 15 residues. Germline loops: CDR1 LNHDA, CDR2 SQIVND (reference sequence). CDR3 protein: CASSNGVPKTGELFF. The CDR3 coding sequence is TGTGCCAGTAGTAACGGGGTCCCAAAGACCGGGGAGCTGTTTTTT.

Notes on this clone: One junction end does not reproduce the germline sequence, and a read error may be involved. This sequence joins TRBV6-2 or TRBV6-3 and TRBJ2-5; 10 bases map to TRBD2. Germline lookup yields CDR1 MNHEY and CDR2 SVGEGT. CDR3 length: 16 residues. CDR3 protein: CASSYSPAGGPETQYF. The CDR3 DNA reads as TGTGCCAGCAGCTACTCGCCAGCGGGGGGGCCGGAGACCCAGTACTTC.

CDR3 in DNA: TGCGCCAGCAGCCAAGTCCCAGCGGGGGGAAGCACAGATACGCAGTATTTT. Translation: CASSQVPAGGSTDTQYF. The V gene is TRBV4-3, the J gene TRBJ2-3, with 9 bases fitting TRBD2. CDR1 is LGHNA, CDR2 YSLEER, per germline. This CDR3 has 17 amino acids. The junction had 5 bases not matched to a gene; V was cut back by 1 base and J by 0 bases.

The V call is TRBV27, the J call TRBJ1-5, with no clear D. Trimming stripped 5 bases from V and 4 bases from J, with 15 bases between. In germline, CDR1 is MNHEY, CDR2 SMNVEV (reference sequence). The CDR3 sequence is 15 residues long. The CDR3, as DNA: TGTGCCAGCAGTGCCGCGATGCTTCGGAATCAGCCCCAGCATTTT. Its translation: CASSAAMLRNQPQHF.

J is TRBJ1-2 and V is TRBV28; TRBD1 might be the D (6 bases). Trimming took 5 bases from V and 4 from J, leaving 14 bases between them. The CDR3 has 14 amino acids. CDR1 MDHEN and CDR2 SYDVKM come from the germline V gene. This CDR3 is CASSTPGDFYGYTF. CDR3 DNA: TGTGCCAGCAGTACCCCAGGGGACTTCTATGGCTACACCTTC.

CDR3 coding DNA: TGTGCCAGCAGCCCTCCGGGACAGGTCTACGAGCAGTACTTC. Protein: CASSPPGQVYEQYF. The V call is TRBV28, the J call TRBJ2-7; the match to TRBD1 covers 8 bases. CDR3 length equals 14 residues. The junction had 7 bases not matched to a gene; V was cut back by 6 bases and J by 3 bases. CDR1 and CDR2 from the germline V gene are MDHEN and SYDVKM. The entire variable domain, with the rest obtained from reference TRBV28 and TRBJ2-7, is as follows: DVKVTQSSRYLVKRTGEKVFLECVQDMDHENMFWYRQDPGLGLRLIYFSYDVKMKEKGDIPEGYSVSREKKERFSLILESASTNQTSMYLCASSPPGQVYEQYFGPGTRLTVT.

This chain uses TRBV9 with TRBJ2-1, with 7 bases lining up with TRBD2. Germline CDR1 reads SGDLS; CDR2 reads YYNGEE. The CDR3 has 17 amino acids. V lost 2 bases to trimming and J lost 4 bases; unmatched junction nucleotides: 12. This CDR3 reads CASSVTSATTLYNEQFF. The CDR3 bases are TGTGCCAGCAGCGTTACTAGCGCGACCACGCTTTACAATGAGCAGTTCTTC.

The rearrangement joins TRBV5-4 to TRBJ1-2; no firm D call. V lost 0 bases and J 0 bases, leaving 9 bases between the germline ends. The germline CDR1 and CDR2 sequences are SGHNT and YYREEE (reference sequence). This CDR3 region has 15 residues. The CDR3 is CASSLGVHPNYGYTF. The DNA of the CDR3 is TGTGCCAGCAGCTTGGGTGTACATCCTAACTATGGCTACACCTTC.

The chain combines TRBV12-5 with TRBJ2-7; TRBD2 might be the D (6 bases). The germline gives CDR1 LGHNT, CDR2 FRNRAP. Trimming removed 8 bases from V and 5 bases from J, with 13 bases in between. This CDR3 is 12 amino acids long. In DNA, the CDR3 is TGTGCTAGTAGGAGGGGACGGGACGAGCAGTACTTC. Translated, it gives CASRRGRDEQYF.

This chain links TRBV11-2 with TRBJ2-7, with 7 bases matching TRBD1. With 0 bases clipped from V and 2 bases from J, the junction kept 10 bases outside the gene matches. CDR3 length: 17 amino acids. Germline V lookup: CDR1 SGHAT, CDR2 FQNNGV. This CDR3 reads CASSLDSNGDRAYEQYF. The CDR3 DNA reads TGTGCCAGCAGCTTAGATTCTAATGGGGACAGAGCCTACGAGCAGTACTTC.

The rearrangement links TRBV11-2 to TRBJ1-1, with D perhaps TRBD1 (5 bases). Per germline, CDR1 SGHAT and CDR2 FQNNGV. The CDR3 runs to 14 residues. Trimming stripped 2 bases from V and 1 base from J, with 8 bases between. CDR3 protein: CASSLFGGNTEAFF. DNA for the CDR3: TGTGCCAGCAGCTTATTCGGGGGGAACACTGAAGCTTTCTTT. The full variable domain, its missing parts supplied by reference TRBV11-2 and TRBJ1-1, is EAGVAQSPRYKIIEKRQSVAFWCNPISGHATLYWYQQILGQGPKLLIQFQNNGVVDDSQLPKDRFSAERLKGVDSTLKIQPAKLEDSAVYLCASSLFGGNTEAFFGQGTRLTVV.

V usage is TRBV4-1 and J usage is TRBJ2-7; TRBD1 agrees at 7 bases. Germline V gives CDR1 MGHRA, CDR2 YSYEKL. The CDR3 extends over 15 amino acids. J lost 6 bases, V lost 1 base, and 9 bases had no gene match. CDR3: CASSQATGVIAEQYF. DNA of the CDR3: TGCGCCAGCAGCCAAGCCACAGGGGTCATCGCCGAGCAGTACTTC.

J is TRBJ1-1 and V is TRBV6-1, with TRBD1 as a possible D gene (6 bases). Looked up from germline, CDR1 is MNHNS and CDR2 is SASEGT. CDR3 length: 15 residues. Trimming took 1 base from V and 4 from J, leaving 13 bases between them. The CDR3: CASSEGQVYTTEAFF. The CDR3 nucleotides read TGTGCCAGCAGTGAAGGACAGGTTTATACCACTGAAGCTTTCTTT.

The V gene is TRBV9, the J gene TRBJ2-7; the D is unclear. Germline CDR1 SGDLS, CDR2 YYNGEE. The ends were cut back, 0 bases at V and 0 bases at J, with 7 bases in the middle. The CDR3 loop spans 14 amino acids. The CDR3 nucleotides read TGTGCCAGCAGCGTAGGGGGAAACTCCTACGAGCAGTACTTC. Its translation: CASSVGGNSYEQYF.

The CDR3 nucleotides read TGTGCCAGCAGTTACGGACAGGGGGCCTACGAGCAGTACTTC. It yields the protein CASSYGQGAYEQYF. The chain carries TRBV6-5 and TRBJ2-7; 10 bases map to TRBD1. Germline V lookup: CDR1 MNHEY, CDR2 SVGAGI. V shed 2 bases and J 2 bases; nucleotides not matched to a gene: 0. CDR3 length: 14 amino acids.